Shown below are 3 T cell receptor beta chains from a single sample sequenced in a study of shared clonotypes between healthy human individuals. The naive CD8 subset, CD45RO-negative cells positively selected for CCR7, excluded terminally differentiated effector memory CD45RA+ cells. Profiled with immunoSEQ multiplex PCR; TCRdb holds only in-frame clones, not every one. The sample shows hundreds of thousands of clones, almost 95% of them seen only once. Sequenced sample: naive CD8+ T cells sorted from blood. The receptors were gathered from a man aged 25-45 years in good health.

The V and J genes are TRBV28 and TRBJ2-2; 13 positions agree with TRBD2. V was pared by 5 bases and J by 5 bases, with 8 bases of the junction left unmatched. The V gene's germline CDR1 is MDHEN and CDR2 SYDVKM. The CDR3 totals 17 residues. CDR3 nucleotides: TGTGCCAGCAGTAGCCTCGGACTAGCGGGAGATACCGGGGAGCTGTTTTTT. Translation gives CASSSLGLAGDTGELFF.

The gene calls are TRBV15 and TRBJ2-2; 9 bases fit TRBD1. The CDR3 contains 16 residues. Germline V gene data show CDR1 as LNHNV and CDR2 as YYDKDF (reference sequence). With 5 bases clipped from V and 1 base from J, the junction kept 5 bases outside the gene matches. This CDR3 reads CATSRTGGGNTGELFF. The DNA of the CDR3 is TGTGCCACCAGCCGAACAGGGGGCGGGAACACCGGGGAGCTGTTTTTT.

The chain uses TRBV4-1 and TRBJ2-5; the match to TRBD2 covers 11 bases. CDR3 length equals 18 residues. Germline V gene lookup returns CDR1 MGHRA and CDR2 YSYEKL. V dropped 5 bases and J dropped 1; count of bases not matched to a gene: 12. The CDR3 is CASSGAIAGGWAQETQYF. CDR3 DNA: TGCGCCAGCAGCGGGGCGATAGCGGGAGGGTGGGCCCAAGAGACCCAGTACTTC.